This passage covers 27 T cell receptor beta chains from one sample sequenced in a study of blood T cells in healthy people across ages. Alongside a J-beta primer mix, a sample-barcoded 5' primer served in a second PCR lasting about 7 to 12 cycles. MiXCR, applied by TCRdb to the 5' RACE reads, yields one record per CDR3 protein. The sample records about 1.8 million distinct CDR3 sequences, around half being singletons. Sequenced input: blood. These receptors were taken from a woman aged 40-49 years in good health.

The V and J genes are TRBV5-1 and TRBJ2-5; D is perhaps TRBD1 (6 bases). Germline V gives CDR1 SGHRS, CDR2 YFSETQ. The V and J ends lost 1 base and 5 bases respectively, with 15 bases between them. There are 15 residues in the CDR3. The CDR3 DNA reads as TGCGCCAGCAGCTTGAGCACAGGGTATGTCGAGACCCAGTACTTC. Residues: CASSLSTGYVETQYF.

This clonotype has more than one count but fewer than ten. This chain uses TRBV5-1 with TRBJ2-7, with 7 positions matching TRBD2. The CDR3 is 14 amino acids. Looked up from germline, CDR1 is SGHRS and CDR2 is YFSETQ. The J segment lost 3 bases and the V segment lost 1 base, leaving 4 bases of the junction unmatched. The CDR3 sequence: CASSLYAGDYEQYF. Here the CDR3 DNA reads TGCGCCAGCAGCTTGTATGCGGGGGACTACGAGCAGTACTTC.

The V and J genes are TRBV5-5 and TRBJ1-2; D ambiguous. Germline loops: CDR1 SGHKS, CDR2 YYEKEE (reference sequence). Trimming took off 3 bases at V and 1 base at J, with 13 bases between the two ends. The CDR3 sequence is 15 residues long. The CDR3 is CASSWSAGLNYGYTF. CDR3 DNA: TGTGCCAGCAGCTGGTCGGCAGGACTTAACTATGGCTACACCTTC.

This chain joins TRBV7-2 and TRBJ2-7; TRBD1 is a possible D gene (5 bases). Germline V gene lookup returns CDR1 SGHTA and CDR2 FQGNSA. V was trimmed by 6 bases and J by 7 bases, leaving 16 bases between them. CDR3 size: 13 residues. The CDR3 nucleotides are TGTGCCAGCAGTTACGATCAGGGAAATGAGCAGTACTTC. It is translated as CASSYDQGNEQYF.

The genes are TRBV5-1 and TRBJ2-4; D is perhaps TRBD1 or TRBD2 (6 bases each). Trimming took off 0 bases at V and 8 bases at J, with 12 bases between the two ends. This CDR3 spans 14 amino acids. Germline CDR1 and CDR2: SGHRS and YFSETQ. CDR3 region: CASSLGGATDIQYF. The CDR3 DNA sequence: TGCGCCAGCAGCTTGGGGGGGGCGACGGACATTCAGTACTTC.

The chain employs TRBV20-1 and TRBJ1-2; D may be TRBD1 (6 bases). Germline loops: CDR1 DFQATT, CDR2 SNEGSKA (reference sequence). This CDR3 has 12 residues. The V gene lost 2 bases and the J gene lost 7 bases, with 11 bases spanning the gap. The CDR3 loop reads CSARSGTLGYTF. DNA of the CDR3: TGCAGTGCTAGATCCGGGACACTTGGCTACACCTTC.

The CDR3 spells CATSDLTEQYF. The DNA of the CDR3 is TGTGCCACCAGTGATTTAACCGAGCAGTACTTC. The chain carries TRBV24-1 and TRBJ2-5; no reliable D call. Matching the DNA end better, TRBJ2-7 makes the J call doubtful. From germline, CDR1 is KGHDR and CDR2 SFDVKD. The CDR3 is 11 residues long.

The CDR3 nucleotides are TGTGCCAGCAGTCAGCAGGGGATGCGGCAGTTCTTC. This sequence encodes CASSQQGMRQFF. This chain uses TRBV6-5 with TRBJ2-1; perhaps TRBD1 as D (6 bases). Per germline, CDR1 MNHEY and CDR2 SVGAGI. The CDR3 runs 12 residues. V lost 5 bases and J 12 bases, leaving 14 bases between the germline ends.

The gene calls are TRBV20-1 and TRBJ2-1; unclear D gene. Trimming took 3 bases from V and 9 from J, leaving 9 bases between them. CDR3 length: 11 amino acids. CDR1 and CDR2 from the germline V gene are DFQATT and SNEGSKA (reference sequence). CDR3 sequence (DNA): TGCAGTGCTAGTAAGGGCTCTGAGCAGTTCTTC. Translating gives CSASKGSEQFF.

This clonotype was found a few times. The V call is TRBV4-3, the J call TRBJ2-1, with TRBD2 matching 11 bases. From germline, CDR1 is LGHNA and CDR2 YSLEER. CDR3 size: 16 residues. Trimming removed 0 bases from V and 7 bases from J; junction bases left unmatched: 5. CDR3 coding DNA: TGCGCCAGCAGCCAAGAGTTAGCGGGAGGGCGGAATGAGCAGTTCTTC. It specifies CASSQELAGGRNEQFF.

The V and J genes are TRBV20-1 and TRBJ2-1, with unresolved D. This CDR3 contains 14 residues. The V end was cut by 2 bases, the J end by 7 bases, with 15 bases between. Germline-derived CDR1 and CDR2 are DFQATT and SNEGSKA (reference sequence). The CDR3 protein is CSARPLGVWNEQFF. The DNA of the CDR3 is TGCAGTGCTAGACCCCTCGGTGTGTGGAATGAGCAGTTCTTC.

This clonotype showed up just once. The chain is built from TRBV6-2 or TRBV6-3 and TRBJ2-2; TRBD1 aligns across 8 bases. CDR3 length: 16 residues. The germline V gene encodes CDR1 MNHEY and CDR2 SVGEGT. V shed 5 bases, J shed 0 bases, and the junction held 5 bases outside the gene matches. The CDR3 region is CASSPRTGTNTGELFF. CDR3 sequence (DNA): TGTGCCAGCAGTCCTCGGACAGGGACGAACACCGGGGAGCTGTTTTTT.

This chain links TRBV9 with TRBJ2-1; TRBD2 matches at 9 bases. V gave up 0 bases and J gave up 7 bases; unmatched junction bases: 8. This CDR3 spans 16 amino acids. The germline gives CDR1 SGDLS, CDR2 YYNGEE. The CDR3, as DNA: TGTGCCAGCAGCGTAGGCGGGCGGGGGGGACGGAATGAGCAGTTCTTC. Translated: CASSVGGRGGRNEQFF.

The V gene is TRBV6-1, the J gene TRBJ1-2; TRBD1 aligns across 10 bases. The junction had 9 bases not matched to a gene; V was cut back by 5 bases and J by 6 bases. The CDR3 has 15 amino acids. CDR1 is MNHNS and CDR2 is SASEGT in the germline V gene. The CDR3: CASSLPSGTGDGYTF. The CDR3 nucleotides are TGTGCCAGCAGTCTACCGTCCGGGACAGGGGATGGCTACACCTTC.

This clonotype turned up a few times. The V and J genes are TRBV29-1 and TRBJ1-2; D is uncertain. Germline values: CDR1 SQVTM, CDR2 ANQGSEA. Trimming pared 3 bases from V and 7 bases from J, leaving 12 bases between. The CDR3 totals 12 residues. The CDR3 reads CSVDTVIGGYTF. CDR3 bases: TGCAGCGTTGACACGGTAATAGGTGGCTACACCTTC.

The chain recombines TRBV2 with TRBJ2-4, with a possible D match to TRBD2 (6 bases). The germline V and J ends were trimmed by 7 bases and 9 bases, with 16 bases remaining between them. CDR1 and CDR2 (germline): SNHLY, FYNNEI. The CDR3 covers 13 residues. The CDR3 DNA reads as TGTGCCAGCACCGTCGGGGGTCAAGGCATTCAGTACTTC. Its protein product is CASTVGGQGIQYF.

In this sample, this clonotype turned up a few times. The genes are TRBV27 and TRBJ2-3; 7 bases are shared with TRBD1. CDR1 MNHEY and CDR2 SMNVEV come from the germline V gene (reference sequence). J gave up 2 bases and V 2 bases, and 4 bases lay outside the gene matches. This CDR3 has 15 residues. The CDR3 loop reads CASSLSRGITDTQYF. The CDR3 bases are TGTGCCAGCAGTTTAAGCAGGGGGATCACAGATACGCAGTATTTT.

V usage is TRBV13 and J usage is TRBJ2-5, with D perhaps being TRBD1 or TRBD2 (6 bases each). The V end lost 0 bases, the J end lost 6 bases, and 14 bases lay between the germline ends. This CDR3 is built from 15 residues. Germline V lookup: CDR1 PRHDT, CDR2 FYEKMQ (reference sequence). The CDR3 loop reads CASSLGLRGRKTQYF. The CDR3, as DNA: TGTGCCAGCAGCTTAGGGCTTCGGGGGCGGAAGACCCAGTACTTC.

The chain recombines TRBV27 with TRBJ2-2; no definite D call. The CDR3 contains 15 residues. Germline V gene lookup returns CDR1 MNHEY and CDR2 SMNVEV (reference sequence). Trimming took off 6 bases at V and 4 bases at J, with 15 bases between the two ends. CDR3 coding DNA: TGTGCCAGCAGGGGCTGGGGTTCGGGCACCGGGGAGCTGTTTTTT. This gives the protein CASRGWGSGTGELFF.

The chain recombines TRBV5-6 with TRBJ1-5; TRBD1 is a possible D gene (5 bases). V lost 1 base and J lost 2, with 10 bases in between. The CDR3 is 15 residues long. Germline loops: CDR1 SGHDT, CDR2 YYEEEE. The CDR3 coding sequence is TGTGCCAGCAGCTTGTTGGGGGAGGGCAATCAGCCCCAGCATTTT. It translates to CASSLLGEGNQPQHF.

The chain combines TRBV14 with TRBJ2-1; no firm D call. V was pared by 1 base and J by 7 bases, with 8 bases between. CDR1 and CDR2 (germline): SGHDN, FVKESK. The CDR3 length is 13 residues. CDR3 in DNA: TGTGCCAGCAGCCAAGGGGTCGATAATGAGCAGTTCTTC. Translating gives CASSQGVDNEQFF. The whole variable domain, filled in from reference TRBV14 and TRBJ2-1, reads EAGVTQFPSHSVIEKGQTVTLRCDPISGHDNLYWYRRVMGKEIKFLLHFVKESKQDESGMPNNRFLAERTGGTYSTLKVQPAELEDSGVYFCASSQGVDNEQFFGPGTRLTVL.

The gene calls are TRBV5-1 and TRBJ1-1; no reliable D call. The germline V gene encodes CDR1 SGHRS and CDR2 YFSETQ. Trimming stripped 2 bases from V and 1 base from J, with 27 bases between. CDR3 length: 20 amino acids. CDR3 sequence: CASSFLGIVGVERANTEAFF. CDR3 coding DNA: TGCGCCAGCAGCTTCTTAGGTATCGTAGGCGTAGAGAGGGCGAACACTGAAGCTTTCTTT.

V is TRBV4-3 and J is TRBJ2-7; D is unclear. The CDR3 extends over 16 amino acids. Germline CDR1 is LGHNA and CDR2 is YSLEER. V gave up 0 bases and J gave up 0 bases, with 12 bases separating them. DNA of the CDR3: TGCGCCAGCAGCCAAGATTCGGTAATACGCTCCTACGAGCAGTACTTC. Protein: CASSQDSVIRSYEQYF.

This clonotype has just a few counts. The chain uses TRBV27 and TRBJ2-1; D may be TRBD1 or TRBD2 (6 bases each). CDR1 and CDR2 from the germline V gene are MNHEY and SMNVEV (reference sequence). Deletions cut 4 bases from V and 14 bases from J, with 15 bases between. The CDR3 length is 12 residues. The CDR3 region is CASSSPRGPEFF. The CDR3 region has the DNA TGTGCCAGCAGTTCCCCACGGGGGCCGGAGTTCTTC.

This sequence joins TRBV25-1 and TRBJ2-4; 7 bases agree with TRBD1. This CDR3 is built from 17 residues. CDR1 is MGHDK, CDR2 SYGVNS, per germline. After removal of 2 bases from V and 1 base from J, the junction contained 8 bases not matched to a gene. Here the CDR3 DNA reads TGTGCCAGCAGTGAAGTAGATACAGGGGTTGCCAAAAACATTCAGTACTTC. Its translation: CASSEVDTGVAKNIQYF.

The chain combines TRBV20-1 with TRBJ2-5, with D perhaps matching TRBD1 (7 bases). The germline gives CDR1 DFQATT, CDR2 SNEGSKA (reference sequence). This CDR3 spans 13 amino acids. Trimming removed 7 bases from V and 1 base from J, with 13 bases in between. The CDR3 region is CSEGGQTQETQYF. CDR3 DNA sequence: TGCAGTGAGGGGGGACAGACCCAAGAGACCCAGTACTTC.

This clonotype was detected only a few times. V usage is TRBV14 and J usage is TRBJ2-3; 12 bases fit TRBD1. After removal of 5 bases from V and 2 bases from J, the junction contained 2 bases not matched to a gene. CDR3 length: 15 residues. Germline CDR1 and CDR2: SGHDN and FVKESK. The CDR3, as DNA: TGTGCCAGCAGCGGGACAGGGGGCCTCACAGATACGCAGTATTTT. Translating gives CASSGTGGLTDTQYF.